Each of the 32 T cell receptor beta chains below was sequenced from the same sample in a study of T-cell memory formation after mild COVID-19. MiXCR, run by TCRdb on the 5' RACE reads, gives a single entry per CDR3 protein. The data hold about 290,000 distinct CDR3 sequences, with 15% to 20% observed a single time. The material sequenced was PBMCs or a T cell subset sorted from them (not recorded which). The source is a man aged 18 to 30 who had mild COVID-19 (a few samples of this study predate the infection). Cell type and time point are not known.

This clonotype was seen a few times. The chain is built from TRBV4-2 and TRBJ2-3, with a weak D call TRBD2 (7 bases). The CDR3 is made up of 16 amino acids. V gave up 1 base and J gave up 1 base, with 12 bases separating them. Germline values: CDR1 LGHNA, CDR2 YNFKEQ. The DNA of the CDR3 is TGTGCCAGCAGCCAAGTTCCCGGGGGGCGCACAGATACGCAGTATTTT. Translation gives CASSQVPGGRTDTQYF.

This chain links TRBV25-1 with TRBJ1-1, with 7 bases matching TRBD1. CDR1 and CDR2 (germline): MGHDK, SYGVNS. Trimming removed 8 bases from V and 6 bases from J; junction bases left unmatched: 12. This CDR3 contains 14 residues. CDR3 loop: CASLFDRADAEAFF. For the CDR3, the DNA is TGTGCCAGCCTCTTTGACAGGGCTGACGCTGAAGCTTTCTTT.

The chain joins TRBV9 to TRBJ2-1; no reliable D call. The CDR3 is made up of 13 amino acids. V was pared by 4 bases and J by 6 bases, with 11 bases between. Germline loops: CDR1 SGDLS, CDR2 YYNGEE. The CDR3 nucleotides read TGTGCCAGCAGCCCTCCCCTAGGCAATGAGCAGTTCTTC. Amino acid sequence: CASSPPLGNEQFF.

This clonotype was observed a handful of times. The chain has TRBV25-1 and TRBJ2-7; tentative D call: TRBD1 (6 bases). Looked up from germline, CDR1 is MGHDK and CDR2 is SYGVNS. The CDR3 sequence is 13 residues long. V was shortened by 5 bases and J by 6 bases, with 14 bases between the two germline ends. For the CDR3, the DNA is TGTGCCAGCAGTAGCAGGGGAAGGGGCGAGCAGTACTTC. Amino acids: CASSSRGRGEQYF.

The table lists this clonotype with a few counts. This chain connects TRBV5-1 to TRBJ1-1; a possible D gene is TRBD1 (6 bases). Looked up from germline, CDR1 is SGHRS and CDR2 is YFSETQ. The V end was cut by 4 bases, the J end by 1 base, with 8 bases between. The CDR3 length is 13 residues. The CDR3 nucleotides read TGCGCCAGCAGCGAGGACAGGAACACTGAAGCTTTCTTT. Translated: CASSEDRNTEAFF.

The table lists this clonotype with a few counts. The chain links TRBV5-1 to TRBJ2-3; no clear D gene. Looked up from germline, CDR1 is SGHRS and CDR2 is YFSETQ. The CDR3 consists of 14 residues. Trimming pared 4 bases from V and 4 bases from J, leaving 13 bases between. The CDR3 is CASSPEPTSDTQYF. The CDR3 DNA sequence: TGCGCCAGCAGCCCTGAACCGACGTCAGATACGCAGTATTTT. Filled out from reference TRBV5-1 and TRBJ2-3, the complete variable domain reads KAGVTQTPRYLIKTRGQQVTLSCSPISGHRSVSWYQQTPGQGLQFLFEYFSETQRNKGNFPGRFSGRQFSNSRSEMNVSTLELGDSALYLCASSPEPTSDTQYFGPGTRLTVL.

In its sample, this clonotype was seen a few times. CDR3 sequence reads: CASSPPDRGRTGELFF. In DNA form, the CDR3 reads TGTGCCAGCAGCCCCCCGGACAGGGGGCGCACCGGGGAGCTGTTTTTT. The chain carries TRBV7-9 and TRBJ2-2, with 11 bases matching TRBD1. CDR1 and CDR2 from the germline V gene are SEHNR and FQNEAQ (reference sequence). This CDR3 has 16 residues. V dropped 5 bases and J dropped 4; count of bases not matched to a gene: 6.

This clonotype occurred a few times. The chain couples TRBV5-6 to TRBJ2-1, with 8 bases fitting TRBD1. The J segment lost 1 base and the V segment lost 3 bases, leaving 9 bases of the junction unmatched. The germline V gene encodes CDR1 SGHDT and CDR2 YYEEEE. The CDR3 sequence is 17 residues long. The CDR3 loop reads CASSWTGSVFSYNEQFF. CDR3 bases: TGTGCCAGCAGCTGGACAGGGTCTGTTTTTTCCTACAATGAGCAGTTCTTC.

This clonotype showed up just once. The chain has TRBV7-2 and TRBJ1-1, with D maybe TRBD1 (5 bases). CDR1 and CDR2 from the germline V gene are SGHTA and FQGNSA. Trimming pared 3 bases from V and 1 base from J, leaving 12 bases between. This CDR3 is built from 15 residues. CDR3 coding DNA: TGTGCCAGCAGCTTTTCCGGTGGGGCGAACACTGAAGCTTTCTTT. It is translated as CASSFSGGANTEAFF. The entire variable domain, with the rest obtained from reference TRBV7-2 and TRBJ1-1, is as follows: GAGVSQSPSNKVTEKGKDVELRCDPISGHTALYWYRQSLGQGLEFLIYFQGNSAPDKSGLPSDRFSAERTGGSVSTLTIQRTQQEDSAVYLCASSFSGGANTEAFFGQGTRLTVV.

This clonotype has more than one count but fewer than ten. V usage is TRBV5-1 and J usage is TRBJ2-3, with a tentative D call TRBD2 (5 bases). Between the trimmed V and J ends, which lost 4 bases and 3 bases, there was a span of 15 bases. The germline V gene encodes CDR1 SGHRS and CDR2 YFSETQ. This CDR3 has 15 amino acids. The CDR3 spells CASSLTRDRTDTQYF. The CDR3 DNA follows: TGCGCCAGCAGCCTGACGAGGGATAGGACAGATACGCAGTATTTT.

This sequence joins TRBV27 and TRBJ2-5; TRBD1 aligns across 10 bases. CDR1 and CDR2 from the germline V gene are MNHEY and SMNVEV (reference sequence). Trimming cost V 1 base and J 4 bases; bases outside gene matches: 3. This CDR3 region has 15 residues. The CDR3 loop reads CASSLWGTGVETQYF. As DNA, the CDR3 is TGTGCCAGCAGTTTATGGGGGACAGGGGTAGAGACCCAGTACTTC.

The chain links TRBV7-2 to TRBJ1-6, with D unclear. Trimming shortened V by 5 bases and J by 7 bases, and 9 bases separated the two germline ends. The CDR3 sequence is 13 residues long. CDR1 SGHTA and CDR2 FQGNSA come from the germline V gene. The CDR3 coding sequence is TGTGCCAGCAGCCCTCAGTCCAATTCACCCCTCCACTTT. This translates into CASSPQSNSPLHF.

This clonotype was recorded a few times. The chain couples TRBV7-9 to TRBJ2-1, with D possibly matching TRBD2 (6 bases). The CDR3 is made up of 14 amino acids. V gave up 7 bases and J gave up 3 bases, with 13 bases separating them. Germline loops: CDR1 SEHNR, CDR2 FQNEAQ (reference sequence). The chain's CDR3 is CASTPAGSYNEQFF. CDR3 sequence (DNA): TGTGCCAGCACCCCGGCGGGGAGCTACAATGAGCAGTTCTTC.

This clonotype has just a few counts. The chain has TRBV4-1 and TRBJ2-7; 10 nucleotides line up with TRBD2. There are 15 residues in the CDR3. V shed 2 bases and J 2 bases; nucleotides not matched to a gene: 3. Germline CDR1 MGHRA, CDR2 YSYEKL. This CDR3 reads CASSQLAGETYEQYV. The CDR3 DNA reads as TGCGCCAGCAGCCAACTAGCGGGGGAAACCTACGAGCAGTACGTC.

This clonotype was counted between two and nine times. In DNA form, the CDR3 reads TGCAGCGTTAGGCTAGGGCGAGAGACCCAGTACTTC. It encodes CSVRLGRETQYF. The gene calls are TRBV29-1 and TRBJ2-5; D remains ambiguous. Germline-derived CDR1 and CDR2 are SQVTM and ANQGSEA. CDR3 size: 12 residues. V was pared by 5 bases and J by 4 bases, with 11 bases between. The full variable domain, rest sourced from reference TRBV29-1 and TRBJ2-5, is SAVISQKPSRDICQRGTSLTIQCQVDSQVTMMFWYRQQPGQSLTLIATANQGSEATYESGFVIDKFPISRPNLTFSTLTVSNMSPEDSSIYLCSVRLGRETQYFGPGTRLLVL.

The V gene is TRBV6-2 or TRBV6-3, the J gene TRBJ1-2, with D possibly TRBD1 on 6 matching bases. This CDR3 is built from 17 residues. CDR1 is MNHEY and CDR2 is SVGEGT in the germline V gene. Trimming stripped 7 bases from V and 4 bases from J, with 25 bases between. CDR3 in DNA: TGTGCCAGCATGAAGGAAGCGAGGACCGGGGGGGCCTATGGCTACACCTTC. Translation: CASMKEARTGGAYGYTF.

The chain uses TRBV18 and TRBJ1-4; TRBD1 matches 9 bases. CDR3 size: 15 residues. V was pared by 3 bases and J by 8 bases, with 7 bases of the junction left unmatched. The germline V gene encodes CDR1 KGHSH and CDR2 LQKENI. The CDR3 DNA sequence: TGTGCCAGCTCACCGGGGACAGGGAACGGAGAAAAACTGTTTTTT. Translation gives CASSPGTGNGEKLFF.

The CDR3 reads CASSQDVGTVDQYV. The DNA for the CDR3 is TGCGCCAGCAGCCAAGATGTAGGGACAGTCGACCAGTACGTC. The chain links TRBV4-1 to TRBJ2-7, with TRBD1 identical over 7 bases. CDR3 length: 14 amino acids. V lost 0 bases and J lost 10; bases outside the gene matches: 9. The germline gives CDR1 MGHRA, CDR2 YSYEKL.

The table lists this clonotype with a few counts. V gene TRBV7-8 combines with J gene TRBJ1-1; tentatively, D is TRBD1 (6 bases). CDR3 length: 15 amino acids. The V and J ends lost 5 bases and 7 bases respectively, with 20 bases between them. Germline V gene data show CDR1 as SGHVS and CDR2 as FQNEAQ. CDR3 nucleotides: TGTGCCAGCAGCAAACAGGGTTTCGGGGTCAATGAAGCTTTCTTT. This gives the protein CASSKQGFGVNEAFF.

In this sample, this clonotype turned up a few times. The chain employs TRBV20-1 and TRBJ2-5; weak D call: TRBD1 (6 bases). Trimming stripped 0 bases from V and 5 bases from J, with 19 bases between. The germline V gene has CDR1 DFQATT and CDR2 SNEGSKA (reference sequence). The CDR3 has 16 amino acids. The CDR3 sequence: CSARELGQRTRETQYF. As DNA, the CDR3 is TGCAGTGCTAGAGAGTTAGGACAGCGTACGAGGGAGACCCAGTACTTC.

This clonotype was counted only a few times. The chain links TRBV5-1 to TRBJ2-3; the match to TRBD2 covers 15 bases. Per the germline V gene, CDR1 is SGHRS and CDR2 is YFSETQ. CDR3 length: 18 amino acids. The trim removed 4 bases at V and 1 base at J, leaving 7 bases unmatched. CDR3 nucleotides: TGCGCCAGCAGCCTCGGACTAGCGGGGGGGCGTGGCACAGATACGCAGTATTTT. Its protein is CASSLGLAGGRGTDTQYF.

This clonotype has more than one count but fewer than ten. V gene TRBV18 combines with J gene TRBJ2-5; a weak D match, TRBD2 (5 bases). The CDR3 has 14 residues. V gave up 0 bases and J gave up 5 bases, with 10 bases separating them. Germline values: CDR1 KGHSH, CDR2 LQKENI. The CDR3 protein is CASSPPTKTETQYF. The CDR3 DNA reads TGTGCCAGCTCACCACCGACTAAGACGGAGACCCAGTACTTC. Complete variable domain (other parts from reference TRBV18 and TRBJ2-5): NAGVMQNPRHLVRRRGQEARLRCSPMKGHSHVYWYRQLPEEGLKFMVYLQKENIIDESGMPKERFSAEFPKEGPSILRIQQVVRGDSAAYFCASSPPTKTETQYFGPGTRLLVL.

This clonotype was recorded many times. The CDR3 is CASRDLAGLFF. CDR3 DNA: TGTGCCAGCAGGGACCTGGCTGGGCTGTTCTTC. V and J are TRBV12-3 or TRBV12-4 and TRBJ2-1; D not resolved. CDR3 length equals 11 residues. V gave up 6 bases and J gave up 15 bases, with 15 bases separating them.

The chain recombines TRBV20-1 with TRBJ2-5, with 8 bases that match TRBD2. The germline V gene has CDR1 DFQATT and CDR2 SNEGSKA (reference sequence). The ends lost 5 bases at V and 5 bases at J; junction bases unmatched: 13. The CDR3 runs to 15 residues. CDR3 sequence reads: CSASGHGGALETQYF. For the CDR3, the DNA is TGCAGTGCTTCGGGGCACGGGGGGGCCCTGGAGACCCAGTACTTC.

This clonotype turned up a few times. The chain employs TRBV27 and TRBJ2-3; tentatively, D is TRBD2 (5 bases). Germline CDR1 MNHEY, CDR2 SMNVEV (reference sequence). Deletions cut 2 bases from V and 2 bases from J, with 11 bases between. This CDR3 region has 15 residues. CDR3 sequence: CASSLLRENTDTQYF. In DNA form, the CDR3 reads TGTGCCAGCAGTTTACTTCGGGAAAACACAGATACGCAGTATTTT.

This rearrangement joins TRBV6-1 to TRBJ1-5, with a possible D match to TRBD1 (6 bases). The CDR3 contains 17 residues. Germline-derived CDR1 and CDR2 are MNHNS and SASEGT. Trimming removed 4 bases from V and 6 bases from J, with 22 bases in between. Written as DNA, the CDR3 is TGTGCCAGCAGTGTCAACCCGCAGGGGCCCCCGTTTCAGCCCCAGCATTTT. Protein sequence: CASSVNPQGPPFQPQHF.

The chain links TRBV7-8 to TRBJ2-1; D is unclear. The germline CDR1 and CDR2 sequences are SGHVS and FQNEAQ. This CDR3 contains 14 residues. V was clipped by 3 bases and J by 0 bases, with 6 bases between them. The CDR3, as DNA: TGTGCCAGCAGCTTTCTGAGCTCCTACAATGAGCAGTTCTTC. Its protein product is CASSFLSSYNEQFF.

The V and J genes are TRBV6-1 and TRBJ2-6, with D perhaps matching TRBD1 or TRBD2 (5 bases each). This CDR3 is built from 17 residues. The ends were cut back, 5 bases at V and 0 bases at J, with 14 bases in the middle. The germline V gene encodes CDR1 MNHNS and CDR2 SASEGT. The CDR3, as DNA: TGTGCCAGCAGTCGGGGCCCAAGGGACTCTGGGGCCAACGTCCTGACTTTC. This codes for CASSRGPRDSGANVLTF.

The rearrangement links TRBV27 to TRBJ2-5; 8 bases are a match to TRBD2. The V and J ends lost 4 bases and 4 bases, in that order; junction bases with no gene match: 8. The CDR3 is 15 amino acids. CDR1 is MNHEY and CDR2 is SMNVEV in the germline V gene (reference sequence). Written as DNA, the CDR3 is TGTGCCAGCAGTTATCGGGAGGGGGTGTCAGAGACCCAGTACTTC. This encodes CASSYREGVSETQYF.

This chain links TRBV7-9 with TRBJ1-1; the D is unclear. With 5 bases removed from V and 7 bases from J, the gap between germline ends came to 11 bases. Germline lookup yields CDR1 SEHNR and CDR2 FQNEAQ (reference sequence). The CDR3 length is 12 residues. CDR3 in DNA: TGTGCCAGCAGCCCCCCCTCCGATGAAGCTTTCTTT. Translating it yields CASSPPSDEAFF.

This rearrangement joins TRBV12-3 or TRBV12-4 to TRBJ1-2, with D tentatively TRBD1 (5 bases). The CDR3 runs to 12 residues. V lost 6 bases to trimming and J lost 4 bases, with 9 bases between them. The CDR3 sequence is CASRAGSYGYTF. The CDR3 DNA reads as TGTGCCAGCAGAGCAGGGTCCTATGGCTACACCTTC.

In this sample, this clonotype turned up a few times. V gene TRBV18 combines with J gene TRBJ1-2; D ambiguous. CDR1 is KGHSH and CDR2 is LQKENI in the germline V gene. V lost 3 bases and J lost 8, with 10 bases in between. The CDR3 spans 12 residues. The CDR3, as DNA: TGTGCCAGCTCACCTCCGATTGAAGGCTACACCTTC. Encoded protein: CASSPPIEGYTF.